Each of the 31 T cell receptor beta chains below was sequenced from the same sample in a study of graft-versus-host responses after intestinal transplantation. Profiling relied on immunoSEQ multiplex PCR, and the TCRdb table lists in-frame clones only, not all of them. The data contain about 27,000 clones, just over 90% of them seen just once; the ten biggest clones take up 0.5% to 0.65%. The specimen was PBMCs, collected 18 days after transplant. These receptors all stem from a human patient who received an intestinal transplant, so some T cells may come from the graft donor.

The J gene is TRBJ1-1, the V gene TRBV6-1; 8 bases match TRBD1. The CDR3 sequence is 12 residues long. The V gene end was trimmed by 5 bases and the J gene end by 7 bases; junction bases not matched to a gene: 3. In germline, CDR1 is MNHNS, CDR2 SASEGT. CDR3 sequence: CASSPGQGEAFF. CDR3 DNA sequence: TGTGCCAGCAGTCCCGGACAGGGTGAAGCTTTCTTT.

This clone has a single count. The chain carries TRBV19 and TRBJ1-5; tentative D call: TRBD1 (5 bases). CDR1 is LNHDA, CDR2 SQIVND, per germline (reference sequence). V dropped 6 bases and J dropped 4 bases, with 10 bases sitting between them. The CDR3 length is 13 residues. This CDR3 reads CASSLQGNQPQHF. In DNA form, the CDR3 reads TGTGCCAGTAGCCTTCAGGGTAATCAGCCCCAGCATTTT.

This clone was seen a few times. The chain carries TRBV6-5 and TRBJ1-6; D remains ambiguous. The CDR3 is made up of 15 amino acids. The germline V and J ends were trimmed by 2 bases and 6 bases, with 11 bases remaining between them. Germline lookup yields CDR1 MNHEY and CDR2 SVGAGI. CDR3 bases: TGTGCCAGCAGTTACCGACGTGACGGTAATTCACCCCTCCACTTT. This sequence encodes CASSYRRDGNSPLHF.

The chain is built from TRBV2 and TRBJ2-1; a weak D match, TRBD2 (5 bases). Germline V gene sequence: CDR1 SNHLY, CDR2 FYNNEI. The V and J ends lost 6 bases and 7 bases respectively, with 7 bases between them. This CDR3 has 11 residues. CDR3 coding DNA: TGTGCCAGCAGCAGGAGGAATGAGCAGTTCTTC. Its translation: CASSRRNEQFF. The complete variable domain, with remaining parts taken from reference TRBV2 and TRBJ2-1, reads EPEVTQTPSHQVTQMGQEVILRCVPISNHLYFYWYRQILGQKVEFLVSFYNNEISEKSEIFDDQFSVERPDGSNFTLKIRSTKLEDSAMYFCASSRRNEQFFGPGTRLTVL.

The rearrangement joins TRBV11-1 to TRBJ2-5; TRBD1 aligns across 8 bases. This CDR3 has 14 amino acids. CDR1 is SGHAT and CDR2 is FQDESV in the germline V gene (reference sequence). V trimming: 1 base; J trimming: 4 bases; junction bases outside the gene matches: 2. The CDR3 sequence is CASSLEGQAETQYF. In DNA, the CDR3 is TGTGCCAGCAGCTTAGAGGGACAGGCAGAGACCCAGTACTTC.

The chain employs TRBV11-2 and TRBJ2-7; a possible D gene is TRBD1 (5 bases). Per germline, CDR1 SGHAT and CDR2 FQNNGV. This CDR3 is 17 amino acids long. V lost 0 bases and J lost 1, with 16 bases in between. The CDR3 sequence: CASSLDSDSLTSYEQYF. The CDR3 bases are TGTGCCAGCAGCTTAGATAGTGACAGCCTAACGTCCTACGAGCAGTACTTC.

This clone was seen only once. The chain joins TRBV6-1 to TRBJ1-5; no firm D call. Germline V gene data show CDR1 as MNHNS and CDR2 as SASEGT. The CDR3 extends over 14 amino acids. The V end was cut by 1 base, the J end by 0 bases, with 4 bases between. The CDR3 here is CASSEVLSNQPQHF. The CDR3 bases are TGTGCCAGCAGTGAAGTCCTTAGCAATCAGCCCCAGCATTTT.

The rearrangement links TRBV9 to TRBJ2-2; 7 bases agree with TRBD2. V was pared by 5 bases and J by 6 bases, with 1 base of the junction left unmatched. Looked up from germline, CDR1 is SGDLS and CDR2 is YYNGEE. The CDR3 runs to 12 residues. The CDR3 bases are TGTGCCAGCAGGAGCGGGGCCGGGGAGCTGTTTTTT. This gives the protein CASRSGAGELFF.

The chain uses TRBV6-1 and TRBJ1-1; D possibly corresponds to TRBD1 (6 bases). V lost 10 bases, J lost 5 bases, and 17 bases lay in between. CDR1 and CDR2 from the germline V gene are MNHNS and SASEGT. The CDR3 length is 13 residues. In DNA, the CDR3 is TGTGCCAACTCCCGGACAGCGCGGACTGAAGCTTTCTTT. Translating gives CANSRTARTEAFF.

On this clone: Given the absence of the conserved phenylalanine or tryptophan at the CDR3 end, a read error is likely. The DNA is omitted, as the CDR3 cannot be located on it reliably, and the CDR3 follows TCRdb's listing. The chain employs TRBV21-1 and TRBJ1-1; the table's D call, TRBD1, has no DNA check behind it. TRBV21-1 is listed as a pseudogene. The CDR3 sequence runs 8 residues, both termini included. The CDR3 region is CASSKVEQ.

The chain joins TRBV6-1 to TRBJ1-2; 8 positions agree with TRBD1. The CDR3 sequence is 17 residues long. The germline CDR1 and CDR2 sequences are MNHNS and SASEGT. Trimming at V came to 2 bases and at J to 5 bases, leaving 13 bases not matched to a gene. CDR3 DNA sequence: TGTGCCAGCAGTGAATTCGGTGGGCAGGGGGCCCTATATGGCTACACCTTC. This gives the protein CASSEFGGQGALYGYTF.

This clone was detected once. CDR3: CASRPGTGVSSPLHF. In nucleotides, the CDR3 is TGCGCCAGCAGACCCGGGACAGGGGTTAGTTCACCCCTCCACTTT. The rearrangement links TRBV5-1 to TRBJ1-6, with 10 nucleotides matching TRBD1. Trimming removed 5 bases from V and 9 bases from J; junction bases left unmatched: 8. The CDR3 extends over 15 amino acids. Looked up from germline, CDR1 is SGHRS and CDR2 is YFSETQ.

The chain recombines TRBV5-1 with TRBJ1-1; 12 positions match TRBD1. Trimming at V came to 3 bases and at J to 8 bases, leaving 11 bases not matched to a gene. This CDR3 comprises 16 residues. Germline assignment: CDR1 SGHRS and CDR2 YFSETQ. The CDR3 region is CASSSSPGQGATEAFF. DNA for the CDR3: TGCGCCAGCAGCTCCTCCCCGGGACAGGGGGCTACCGAAGCTTTCTTT.

V gene TRBV18 combines with J gene TRBJ1-5; no firm D call. The CDR3 is 13 amino acids. Germline lookup yields CDR1 KGHSH and CDR2 LQKENI. The ends were cut back, 6 bases at V and 5 bases at J, with 11 bases in the middle. As DNA, the CDR3 is TGTGCCAGCTCCCTCACGGGCTATCAGCCCCAGCATTTT. It specifies CASSLTGYQPQHF.

CDR3 sequence: CASSFGATYEQYF. The CDR3 nucleotides read TGTGCCAGCAGTTTCGGGGCTACCTACGAGCAGTACTTC. The chain combines TRBV27 with TRBJ2-7; D possibly uses TRBD1 or TRBD2 (5 bases each). V lost 3 bases to trimming and J lost 2 bases, with 8 bases between them. Germline V CDR1 and CDR2: MNHEY, SMNVEV (reference sequence). CDR3 length: 13 amino acids.

V and J are TRBV7-9 and TRBJ2-7; D tentatively reads TRBD1 or TRBD2 (5 bases each). V lost 8 bases to trimming and J lost 9 bases, with 23 bases between them. CDR1 is SEHNR, CDR2 FQNEAQ, per germline (reference sequence). The CDR3 covers 14 residues. Here the CDR3 reads CASQLEGSSFWQYF. DNA of the CDR3: TGTGCCAGCCAGCTCGAGGGGTCGTCTTTTTGGCAGTACTTC.

The chain employs TRBV5-1 and TRBJ2-3, with TRBD1 matching 11 bases. The germline gives CDR1 SGHRS, CDR2 YFSETQ. There are 14 residues in the CDR3. The J segment lost 7 bases and the V segment lost 4 bases, leaving 5 bases of the junction unmatched. The CDR3, as DNA: TGCGCCAGCAGCGGCCGGGACAGGGGGTATACGCAGTATTTT. It yields the protein CASSGRDRGYTQYF.

This chain connects TRBV10-3 to TRBJ1-5; D not certain. The CDR3 loop spans 17 amino acids. Germline V gene lookup returns CDR1 ENHRY and CDR2 SYGVKD. The germline V and J ends were trimmed by 0 bases and 0 bases, with 12 bases remaining between them. The CDR3 is CAISESSGPYSNQPQHF. CDR3 in DNA: TGTGCCATCAGTGAGTCTTCAGGCCCATATAGCAATCAGCCCCAGCATTTT.

The J gene is TRBJ2-2, the V gene TRBV4-2, with D hard to call. There are 12 residues in the CDR3. V dropped 1 base and J dropped 4 bases, with 1 base sitting between them. Germline V gene sequence: CDR1 LGHNA, CDR2 YNFKEQ. CDR3 coding DNA: TGTGCCAGCAGCCAAGGCACCGGGGAGCTGTTTTTT. This gives the protein CASSQGTGELFF.

The V and J genes are TRBV7-3 and TRBJ2-1; D is possibly TRBD1 or TRBD2 (5 bases each). Germline CDR1 is SGHTA and CDR2 is FQGTGA. This CDR3 region has 13 residues. V was clipped by 5 bases and J by 4 bases, with 9 bases between them. For the CDR3, the DNA is TGTGCCAGCAGCGCCGAGGGGTACAATGAGCAGTTCTTC. Amino acid sequence: CASSAEGYNEQFF.

The chain links TRBV7-8 to TRBJ2-5; D remains unclear. The DNA end favors TRBJ2-7, so the J call may be wrong. The germline V gene has CDR1 SGHVS and CDR2 FQNEAQ. The CDR3 runs to 17 residues. This CDR3 reads CASSLAPGPTDPYEQYF. CDR3 in DNA: TGTGCCAGCAGCTTAGCCCCGGGCCCCACGGATCCCTACGAGCAGTACTTC.

The chain combines TRBV18 with TRBJ1-1; D is possibly TRBD1 (6 bases). Germline CDR1 is KGHSH and CDR2 is LQKENI. V was shortened by 6 bases and J by 1 base, with 9 bases between the two germline ends. This CDR3 spans 13 amino acids. CDR3 bases: TGTGCCAGCTCGCCGGGGGCGAACACTGAAGCTTTCTTT. Translation: CASSPGANTEAFF.

The chain joins TRBV7-9 to TRBJ2-5, with D perhaps matching TRBD2 (6 bases). The CDR3 is made up of 15 amino acids. CDR1 is SEHNR and CDR2 is FQNEAQ in the germline V gene (reference sequence). V was cut by 2 bases and J by 3 bases, with 13 bases left in between. As DNA, the CDR3 is TGTGCCAGCAGCTTACCTCAGACTAGGAAAGAGACCCAGTACTTC. Amino acids: CASSLPQTRKETQYF.

The chain couples TRBV27 to TRBJ2-1, with TRBD1 as a possible D gene (6 bases). V was trimmed by 8 bases and J by 5 bases, leaving 16 bases between them. Looked up from germline, CDR1 is MNHEY and CDR2 is SMNVEV (reference sequence). The CDR3 spans 14 residues. CDR3 in DNA: TGTGCCAGCTCAGCTACAGGGTGGCACAATGAGCAGTTCTTC. Protein product: CASSATGWHNEQFF.

This sequence joins TRBV5-1 and TRBJ2-7; D gene uncertain. Germline V gives CDR1 SGHRS, CDR2 YFSETQ. Between the trimmed V and J ends, which lost 1 base and 5 bases, there was a span of 13 bases. This CDR3 has 14 amino acids. As DNA, the CDR3 is TGCGCCAGCAGCTTGCGGTACCCCGGAGACGAGCAGTACTTC. It translates to CASSLRYPGDEQYF.

This chain uses TRBV2 with TRBJ1-4; no firm D call. The CDR3 runs to 12 residues. Deletions cut 8 bases from V and 8 bases from J, with 12 bases between. From germline, CDR1 is SNHLY and CDR2 FYNNEI. The CDR3 nucleotides read TGTGCCAGCTACCGAGTGGGGGAAAAACTGTTTTTT. Amino acids: CASYRVGEKLFF.

The chain has TRBV27 and TRBJ2-7, with 16 positions matching TRBD2. CDR3 length: 16 amino acids. V shed 6 bases, J shed 2 bases, and the junction held 4 bases outside the gene matches. The germline V gene has CDR1 MNHEY and CDR2 SMNVEV (reference sequence). The chain's CDR3 is CASSGTSGGETYEQYF. In DNA form, the CDR3 reads TGTGCCAGCAGCGGGACTAGCGGGGGGGAGACCTACGAGCAGTACTTC.

This clone appeared once. V gene TRBV2 combines with J gene TRBJ2-3, with 13 bases identical to TRBD2. Germline trimming cut 3 bases from V and 1 base from J; bases unmatched to any gene: 13. The CDR3 spans 20 residues. Germline CDR1 and CDR2: SNHLY and FYNNEI. CDR3 residues: CASSDSAWTSGGRGTDTQYF. CDR3 nucleotides: TGTGCCAGCAGTGATTCCGCCTGGACTAGCGGGGGCCGGGGCACAGATACGCAGTATTTT. The whole variable domain, filled in from reference TRBV2 and TRBJ2-3, reads EPEVTQTPSHQVTQMGQEVILRCVPISNHLYFYWYRQILGQKVEFLVSFYNNEISEKSEIFDDQFSVERPDGSNFTLKIRSTKLEDSAMYFCASSDSAWTSGGRGTDTQYFGPGTRLTVL.

CDR3 sequence: CASSLAQGGMNTEAFF. DNA for the CDR3: TGTGCCAGCAGCTTAGCGCAAGGGGGGATGAACACTGAAGCTTTCTTT. The V and J genes are TRBV7-8 and TRBJ1-1; TRBD1 might be the D (6 bases). The CDR3 sequence is 16 residues long. V shed 0 bases and J shed 0 bases, with 11 bases lying between them. The germline V gene has CDR1 SGHVS and CDR2 FQNEAQ. The variable domain in full, completed from reference TRBV7-8 and TRBJ1-1, reads GAGVSQSPRYKVAKRGQDVALRCDPISGHVSLFWYQQALGQGPEFLTYFQNEAQLDKSGLPSDRFFAERPEGSVSTLKIQRTQQEDSAVYLCASSLAQGGMNTEAFFGQGTRLTVV.

The chain couples TRBV27 to TRBJ2-5; tentatively, D is TRBD2 (5 bases). The CDR3 totals 15 residues. Germline values: CDR1 MNHEY, CDR2 SMNVEV (reference sequence). V lost 6 bases, J lost 5 bases, and 19 bases lay in between. In DNA, the CDR3 is TGTGCCAGCAGCTCCACTAGGGTCTTGGGGGAGACCCAGTACTTC. It codes for CASSSTRVLGETQYF.

This chain uses TRBV7-8 with TRBJ2-1; TRBD2 agrees at 12 bases. Germline CDR1 SGHVS, CDR2 FQNEAQ. Losses at the gene ends were 5 bases for V and 9 bases for J; bases not matched to a gene: 8. The CDR3 has 15 amino acids. The CDR3 nucleotides are TGTGCCAGCAGCAGATCTAGCGGGGGGGCCATTGAGCAGTTCTTC. Translated, it gives CASSRSSGGAIEQFF.